The clone carrying this T cell receptor (beta chain) came up a few times. Its specificity is not known. These data are taken from a study of T-cell memory formation after mild COVID-19. Study overall: The TCR clusters were mostly specific to one donor.

The CDR3 consists of 14 residues. The V end was cut by 3 bases, the J end by 4 bases, with 12 bases between. Germline CDR1 and CDR2: SGHTA and FQGNSA. Study results and limitations: Specificity for SARS-CoV-2 was not confirmed among the second-wave clones peaking on day 37. CD4/CD8 balance held among clones contracting day 15 to 85, and later expanders leaned CD4+. Some responding clones appeared in pre-infection memory, suggesting cross-reactive memory joined.

TCRdb ran MiXCR on the 5' RACE reads and lists one entry per CDR3 protein. The data contain about 400,000 distinct CDR3 sequences, around 22% of them singletons. Specimen: PBMCs or a T cell subset sorted from them (not recorded which). The chain combines TRBV7-2 with TRBJ1-1, with D perhaps TRBD1 (6 bases). The TCR was taken from an adult woman who had mild COVID-19 (a few samples of this study predate the infection). Cell type and time point are not known. This chain's CDR3 is CASSLMGGPTEAFF. As DNA, the CDR3 is TGTGCCAGCAGCTTGATGGGGGGGCCCACTGAAGCTTTCTTT.